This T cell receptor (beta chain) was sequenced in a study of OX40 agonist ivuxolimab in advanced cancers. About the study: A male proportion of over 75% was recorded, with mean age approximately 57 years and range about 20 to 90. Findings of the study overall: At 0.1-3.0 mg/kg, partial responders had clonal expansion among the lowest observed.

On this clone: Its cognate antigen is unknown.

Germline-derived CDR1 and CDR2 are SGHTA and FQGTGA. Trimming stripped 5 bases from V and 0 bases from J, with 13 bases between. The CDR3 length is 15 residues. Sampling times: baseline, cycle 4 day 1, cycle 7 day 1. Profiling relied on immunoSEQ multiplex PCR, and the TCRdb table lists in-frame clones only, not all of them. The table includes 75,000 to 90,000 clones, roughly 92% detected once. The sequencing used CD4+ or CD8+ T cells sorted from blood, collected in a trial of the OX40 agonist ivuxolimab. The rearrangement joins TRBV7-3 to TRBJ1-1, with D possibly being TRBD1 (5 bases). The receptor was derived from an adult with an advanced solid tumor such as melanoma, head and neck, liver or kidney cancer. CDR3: CASSHQGTVNTEAFF. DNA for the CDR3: TGTGCCAGCAGCCACCAAGGGACGGTGAACACTGAAGCTTTCTTT.